These 19 T cell receptor beta chains were sequenced from one sample in a study of T cell responses to AZD1222 COVID-19 vaccine. Data came from immunoSEQ multiplex PCR; TCRdb stores just in-frame clones and leaves some out. The profile shows approximately 110,000 clones, roughly 84% of them singletons. The specimen was peripheral blood, collected on day 0 of AZD1222 vaccination. Every receptor here comes from an adult in good health.

This clone has only one observation. The chain uses TRBV18 and TRBJ2-7; 7 bases are a match to TRBD1. The CDR3 is 13 residues long. Germline lookup yields CDR1 KGHSH and CDR2 LQKENI. The trim removed 3 bases at V and 2 bases at J, leaving 1 base unmatched. DNA of the CDR3: TGTGCCAGCTCACCTACAGGGGCCTACGAGCAGTACTTC. It encodes CASSPTGAYEQYF.

V is TRBV19 and J is TRBJ2-7; TRBD1 is a possible D gene (6 bases). Germline V CDR1 and CDR2: LNHDA, SQIVND (reference sequence). The length of the CDR3 is 14 residues. Trimming pared 4 bases from V and 3 bases from J, leaving 13 bases between. The CDR3 DNA is TGTGCCAGTAGTACGACAGGAAATCTCTACGAGCAGTACTTC. As protein: CASSTTGNLYEQYF.

The genes are TRBV6-5 and TRBJ1-5; D gene ambiguous. Looked up from germline, CDR1 is MNHEY and CDR2 is SVGAGI. This CDR3 contains 14 residues. V lost 8 bases, J lost 3 bases, and 14 bases lay in between. The CDR3 DNA sequence: TGTGCCAGCTCGGAGGAGTTTGCCAATCAGCCCCAGCATTTT. Protein product: CASSEEFANQPQHF.

The chain couples TRBV11-3 to TRBJ2-2; TRBD1 agrees at 8 bases. CDR1 and CDR2 from the germline V gene are SGHNT and YENEEA. The CDR3 covers 15 residues. V shed 1 base, J shed 5 bases, and the junction held 3 bases outside the gene matches. Here the CDR3 DNA reads TGTGCCAGCAGCTTAGTCCGGACAGGGACCGGGGAGCTGTTTTTT. This gives the protein CASSLVRTGTGELFF.

V usage is TRBV2 and J usage is TRBJ1-2; 9 nucleotides agree with TRBD1. V lost 0 bases to trimming and J lost 4 bases; unmatched junction nucleotides: 3. This CDR3 comprises 15 residues. The V gene's germline CDR1 is SNHLY and CDR2 FYNNEI. The CDR3 bases are TGTGCCAGCAGTGAAGCACAGGGGGCCTCCTATGGCTACACCTTC. Protein sequence: CASSEAQGASYGYTF.

The chain joins TRBV27 to TRBJ2-7; 9 bases map to TRBD1. With 6 bases clipped from V and 3 bases from J, the junction kept 9 bases outside the gene matches. The CDR3 runs to 15 residues. Germline CDR1 reads MNHEY; CDR2 reads SMNVEV (reference sequence). CDR3 protein: CASSRGTGRNYEQYF. In DNA, the CDR3 is TGTGCCAGCAGCCGCGGGACAGGGCGAAACTACGAGCAGTACTTC.

The chain combines TRBV19 with TRBJ1-2; maybe TRBD1 (6 bases). The CDR3 is 16 amino acids. V dropped 4 bases and J dropped 1 base, with 16 bases sitting between them. Germline V gene data show CDR1 as LNHDA and CDR2 as SQIVND (reference sequence). The CDR3 DNA reads as TGTGCCAGTAGTAGCCAGACAGGCACTCTTAACTATGGCTACACCTTC. Its protein product is CASSSQTGTLNYGYTF.

The chain has TRBV6-1 and TRBJ1-4; D gene uncertain. The CDR3 sequence is 13 residues long. V lost 2 bases to trimming and J lost 8 bases, with 9 bases between them. Germline lookup yields CDR1 MNHNS and CDR2 SASEGT. The CDR3 region is CASSEKIREKLFF. The CDR3 DNA follows: TGTGCCAGCAGTGAAAAGATAAGAGAAAAACTGTTTTTT.

The V gene is TRBV15, the J gene TRBJ2-5; D possibly uses TRBD1 or TRBD2 (5 bases each). Looked up from germline, CDR1 is LNHNV and CDR2 is YYDKDF (reference sequence). The ends were cut back, 3 bases at V and 7 bases at J, with 12 bases in the middle. The CDR3 has 13 residues. The CDR3 loop is CATSSQGEGTQYF. The CDR3 DNA follows: TGTGCCACCAGCAGCCAGGGAGAGGGGACCCAGTACTTC.

This clone has only one observation. J is TRBJ2-5 and V is TRBV6-6; D is possibly TRBD1 or TRBD2 (5 bases each). This CDR3 is 13 amino acids long. Germline V CDR1 and CDR2: MNHNY, SVGAGI (reference sequence). Trimming shortened V by 8 bases and J by 5 bases, and 15 bases separated the two germline ends. The CDR3 nucleotides are TGTGCCAGCGGACGGGGCCCGGGGGAGACCCAGTACTTC. Protein product: CASGRGPGETQYF.

The chain combines TRBV30 with TRBJ2-7; D is uncertain. Trimming pared 0 bases from V and 0 bases from J, leaving 6 bases between. The germline V gene has CDR1 GTSNPN and CDR2 SVGIG (reference sequence). CDR3 length equals 13 residues. The CDR3 loop reads CAWSVPVSYEQYF. Here the CDR3 DNA reads TGTGCCTGGAGTGTACCTGTCTCCTACGAGCAGTACTTC.

DNA for the CDR3: TGTGCCAGCAGCTTGCGGTCGTTCAGGGGACTTAACTATGGCTACACCTTC. This gives the protein CASSLRSFRGLNYGYTF. The chain has TRBV5-8 and TRBJ1-2, with a tentative D call TRBD1 (6 bases). Per germline, CDR1 SGHTS and CDR2 YDEGEE. V was trimmed by 1 base and J by 1 base, leaving 17 bases between them. This CDR3 comprises 17 residues.

The chain joins TRBV6-1 to TRBJ1-5, with D tentatively TRBD1 (5 bases). CDR1 MNHNS and CDR2 SASEGT come from the germline V gene. The V end was cut by 4 bases, the J end by 0 bases, with 19 bases between. The CDR3 contains 18 residues. CDR3 residues: CASSVVRGRGNSNQPQHF. The CDR3 region has the DNA TGTGCCAGCAGTGTAGTGAGGGGTAGGGGCAATAGCAATCAGCCCCAGCATTTT.

The gene calls are TRBV4-2 and TRBJ2-7, with TRBD2 as a possible D gene (5 bases). Per germline, CDR1 LGHNA and CDR2 YNFKEQ. The CDR3 totals 17 residues. The V end lost 1 base, the J end lost 5 bases, and 21 bases lay between the germline ends. Written as DNA, the CDR3 is TGTGCCAGCAGCCAAGTTTTTCATTCTACGGGGAAACACGAGCAGTACTTC. This translates into CASSQVFHSTGKHEQYF.

The CDR3 loop is CASSRFSRGNSYEQYF. The CDR3 nucleotides read TGTGCCAGTAGTAGATTTTCGCGGGGGAACTCCTACGAGCAGTACTTC. This sequence joins TRBV19 and TRBJ2-7, with 7 nucleotides matching TRBD2. The CDR3 spans 16 residues. With V trimmed by 4 bases and J by 0 bases, 9 bases remained unmatched. Germline V gene sequence: CDR1 LNHDA, CDR2 SQIVND (reference sequence).

This clone turned up a few times. This rearrangement joins TRBV29-1 to TRBJ2-7; D might be TRBD1 (6 bases). The CDR3 contains 15 residues. Trimming removed 7 bases at V and 3 bases at J, with 22 bases between. Germline loops: CDR1 SQVTM, CDR2 ANQGSEA. Here the CDR3 DNA reads TGCAGCGCAGAAGGGGCACCCGGACAGAGCTACGAGCAGTACTTC. This translates into CSAEGAPGQSYEQYF.

The CDR3 DNA follows: TGTGCCAGCAGTTTACGGGCAGATACGCAGTATTTT. As protein: CASSLRADTQYF. The V gene is TRBV12-3 or TRBV12-4, the J gene TRBJ2-3, with D uncertain. CDR3 size: 12 residues. The V end lost 2 bases, the J end lost 4 bases, and 4 bases lay between the germline ends.

With respect to this clone: Other DNA sequences in this sample translate to the same CDR3. V gene TRBV5-1 combines with J gene TRBJ1-4; no clear D. Trimming pared 0 bases from V and 0 bases from J, leaving 3 bases between. CDR3 size: 14 residues. Germline CDR1 and CDR2: SGHRS and YFSETQ. The CDR3: CASSLGATNEKLFF. In DNA, the CDR3 is TGCGCCAGCAGCTTGGGTGCAACTAATGAAAAACTGTTTTTT.

The chain uses TRBV10-3 and TRBJ1-2, with 10 bases fitting TRBD1. From germline, CDR1 is ENHRY and CDR2 SYGVKD. J was trimmed by 4 bases and V by 6 bases; bases with no gene match: 8. The CDR3 extends over 15 amino acids. CDR3 sequence: CAIRDRGQGGYGYTF. For the CDR3, the DNA is TGTGCCATCAGAGACAGGGGGCAAGGGGGCTATGGCTACACCTTC.